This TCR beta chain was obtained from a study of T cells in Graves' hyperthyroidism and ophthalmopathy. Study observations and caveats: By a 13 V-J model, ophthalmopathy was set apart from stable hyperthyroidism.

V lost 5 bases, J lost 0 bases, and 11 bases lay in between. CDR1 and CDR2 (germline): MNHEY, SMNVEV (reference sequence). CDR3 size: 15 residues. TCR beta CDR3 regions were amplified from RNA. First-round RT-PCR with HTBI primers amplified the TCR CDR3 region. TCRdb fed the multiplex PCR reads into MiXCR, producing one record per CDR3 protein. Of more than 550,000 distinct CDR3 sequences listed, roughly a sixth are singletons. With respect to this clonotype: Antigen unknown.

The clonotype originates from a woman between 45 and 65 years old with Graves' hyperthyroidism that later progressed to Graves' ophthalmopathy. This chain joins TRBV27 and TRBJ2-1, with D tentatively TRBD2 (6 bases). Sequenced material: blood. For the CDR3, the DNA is TGTGCCAGCAGTAATACTAGCCCCTCCTACAATGAGCAGTTCTTC. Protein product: CASSNTSPSYNEQFF.